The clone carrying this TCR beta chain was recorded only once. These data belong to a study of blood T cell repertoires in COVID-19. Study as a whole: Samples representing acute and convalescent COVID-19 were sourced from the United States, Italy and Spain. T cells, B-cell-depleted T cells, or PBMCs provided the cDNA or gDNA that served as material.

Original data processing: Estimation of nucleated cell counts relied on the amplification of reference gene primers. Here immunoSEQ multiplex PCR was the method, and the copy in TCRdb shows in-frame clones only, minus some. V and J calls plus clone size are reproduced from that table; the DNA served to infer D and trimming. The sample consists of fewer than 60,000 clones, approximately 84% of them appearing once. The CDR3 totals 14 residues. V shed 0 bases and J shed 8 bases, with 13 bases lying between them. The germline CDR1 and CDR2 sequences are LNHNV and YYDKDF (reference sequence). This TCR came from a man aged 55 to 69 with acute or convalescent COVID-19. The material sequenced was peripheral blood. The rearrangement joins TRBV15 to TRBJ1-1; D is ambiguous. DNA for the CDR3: TGTGCCACCAGCAGAGATCTGACCCCGGGGGAAGCTTTCTTT. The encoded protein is CATSRDLTPGEAFF.